These 32 T cell receptor beta chains originate from one sample sequenced in a study of shared clonotypes between healthy human individuals. Only in-frame clones appear in the TCRdb table, and some are missing; sequencing was by immunoSEQ multiplex PCR. The data contain hundreds of thousands of clones, about 91% of them singletons. CD45RO-negative, CCR7-selected cells formed the naive CD8 fraction, which excluded terminally differentiated effector memory CD45RA+ cells. Sequenced sample: naive CD8+ T cells sorted from blood. The receptors were sampled from a man aged 25-45 years in good health.

This clone came up once. The rearrangement joins TRBV7-8 to TRBJ2-1; 9 nucleotides match TRBD2. This CDR3 has 16 amino acids. The germline V gene encodes CDR1 SGHVS and CDR2 FQNEAQ. For the CDR3, the DNA is TGTGCTGATACTAGCGGGCACCCCCCTGCGTACAATGAGCAGTTCTTC. As protein: CADTSGHPPAYNEQFF.

The gene calls are TRBV7-8 and TRBJ2-5; 7 bases align to TRBD2. With V trimmed by 5 bases and J by 4 bases, 10 bases remained unmatched. This CDR3 is built from 15 residues. Germline CDR1 reads SGHVS; CDR2 reads FQNEAQ. The CDR3 DNA follows: TGTGCCAGCAGCCTTGGGGGGGGGTTTCTAGAGACCCAGTACTTC. Translating gives CASSLGGGFLETQYF.

This clone was observed once. The chain is built from TRBV7-2 and TRBJ2-1, with D perhaps TRBD1 or TRBD2 (5 bases each). Germline V gene data show CDR1 as SGHTA and CDR2 as FQGNSA. V lost 3 bases to trimming and J lost 3 bases, with 15 bases between them. CDR3 length equals 16 residues. CDR3 sequence reads: CASSFVGLGVYNEQFF. CDR3 nucleotide sequence: TGTGCCAGCAGCTTCGTGGGGCTGGGGGTCTACAATGAGCAGTTCTTC.

Only one count was recorded for this clone. This rearrangement joins TRBV6-6 to TRBJ1-4, with TRBD1 matching 7 bases. Per germline, CDR1 MNHNY and CDR2 SVGAGI (reference sequence). The CDR3 runs 15 residues. V lost 2 bases to trimming and J lost 5 bases; unmatched junction nucleotides: 5. As DNA, the CDR3 is TGTGCCAGCAGTTACCGACAGGGATGGAATGAAAAACTGTTTTTT. Protein product: CASSYRQGWNEKLFF.

J is TRBJ2-7 and V is TRBV2; D is perhaps TRBD2 (5 bases). From germline, CDR1 is SNHLY and CDR2 FYNNEI. V was pared by 7 bases and J by 2 bases, with 12 bases between. The length of the CDR3 is 13 residues. The CDR3 DNA sequence: TGTGCCAGCACCGGCGGGTCGACCTACGAGCAGTACTTC. Protein product: CASTGGSTYEQYF.

The rearrangement uses TRBV29-1 and TRBJ2-7, with D unresolved. Germline values: CDR1 SQVTM, CDR2 ANQGSEA. V lost 7 bases and J lost 4, with 17 bases in between. This CDR3 contains 13 residues. The CDR3 reads CSALSAESYEQYF. In DNA form, the CDR3 reads TGCAGCGCCCTTTCGGCAGAGTCTTACGAGCAGTACTTC.

As DNA, the CDR3 is TGTGCCAGCAGCTGGGGCAGAGAAGCTGATCAGCCCCAGCATTTT. Translation gives CASSWGREADQPQHF. The rearrangement links TRBV7-9 to TRBJ1-5; D is perhaps TRBD1 (5 bases). CDR1 and CDR2 from the germline V gene are SEHNR and FQNEAQ (reference sequence). With 4 bases removed from V and 5 bases from J, the gap between germline ends came to 15 bases. This CDR3 is built from 15 residues.

J is TRBJ1-1 and V is TRBV28; D is undetermined. This CDR3 is 14 amino acids long. Germline-derived CDR1 and CDR2 are MDHEN and SYDVKM. Trimming stripped 7 bases from V and 1 base from J, with 13 bases between. In nucleotides, the CDR3 is TGTGCCAGCAATCACTTTGCGACGAACACTGAAGCTTTCTTT. Protein: CASNHFATNTEAFF.

The chain employs TRBV28 and TRBJ1-1; D is ambiguous. This CDR3 is built from 14 residues. The V end was cut by 5 bases, the J end by 1 base, with 11 bases between. Germline assignment: CDR1 MDHEN and CDR2 SYDVKM. CDR3 bases: TGTGCCAGCAGTCTCGCTGGTGGGAACACTGAAGCTTTCTTT. It codes for CASSLAGGNTEAFF.

This clone was observed a single time. J is TRBJ2-5 and V is TRBV7-6; TRBD2 matches 7 bases. CDR1 and CDR2 from the germline V gene are SGHVS and FNYEAQ. Trimming took 5 bases from V and 5 from J; bases not matched to a gene: 17. The CDR3 is 17 residues long. CDR3 in amino acids: CASSDVRTSPAGETQYF. CDR3 nucleotide sequence: TGTGCCAGCAGCGACGTTCGGACTAGTCCGGCCGGGGAGACCCAGTACTTC. The full variable domain, completed using reference TRBV7-6 and TRBJ2-5, is GAGVSQSPRYKVTKRGQDVALRCDPISGHVSLYWYRQALGQGPEFLTYFNYEAQQDKSGLPNDRFSAERPEGSISTLTIQRTEQRDSAMYRCASSDVRTSPAGETQYFGPGTRLLVL.

The rearrangement joins TRBV4-3 to TRBJ2-7, with TRBD2 as a possible D gene (6 bases). In germline, CDR1 is LGHNA, CDR2 YSLEER. V lost 5 bases to trimming and J lost 2 bases, with 10 bases between them. This CDR3 has 13 residues. The DNA for the CDR3 is TGCGCCAGCAGCTTACGGGAGACCTACGAGCAGTACTTC. Translating gives CASSLRETYEQYF.

The rearrangement uses TRBV28 and TRBJ1-1; 12 nucleotides match TRBD1. J gave up 4 bases and V 4 bases, and 7 bases lay outside the gene matches. Germline-derived CDR1 and CDR2 are MDHEN and SYDVKM. CDR3 size: 16 residues. The CDR3 here is CASSYRDRGPATEAFF. The CDR3 nucleotides are TGTGCCAGCAGTTACCGGGACAGGGGGCCGGCCACTGAAGCTTTCTTT.

Here the CDR3 reads CASSQAKFYGYTF. CDR3 nucleotide sequence: TGCGCCAGCAGCCAAGCGAAATTCTATGGCTACACCTTC. The chain combines TRBV4-3 with TRBJ1-2; D not certain. V lost 1 base to trimming and J lost 4 bases, with 7 bases between them. The CDR3 runs to 13 residues. Germline V lookup: CDR1 LGHNA, CDR2 YSLEER.

The J gene is TRBJ2-1, the V gene TRBV7-9; D uncertain. CDR1 and CDR2 (germline): SEHNR, FQNEAQ (reference sequence). V lost 4 bases to trimming and J lost 6 bases, with 4 bases between them. The CDR3 extends over 11 amino acids. The CDR3 sequence is CASSSLNEQFF. The CDR3 DNA follows: TGTGCCAGCAGCTCACTCAATGAGCAGTTCTTC.

This chain joins TRBV27 and TRBJ2-1; D could derive from TRBD1 or TRBD2 (5 bases each). Germline values: CDR1 MNHEY, CDR2 SMNVEV (reference sequence). The CDR3 loop spans 15 amino acids. Deletions cut 5 bases from V and 6 bases from J, with 17 bases between. The chain's CDR3 is CASSRTDGASNEQFF. CDR3 nucleotide sequence: TGTGCCAGCAGTCGGACTGATGGGGCAAGCAATGAGCAGTTCTTC.

The V and J genes are TRBV7-8 and TRBJ2-7; TRBD1 matches at 11 bases. The germline V gene encodes CDR1 SGHVS and CDR2 FQNEAQ. CDR3 size: 15 residues. After removal of 1 base from V and 5 bases from J, the junction contained 4 bases not matched to a gene. In DNA form, the CDR3 reads TGTGCCAGCAGCTTAGGCAGGGACAGGGGGAACGAGCAGTACTTC. Translated, it gives CASSLGRDRGNEQYF.

This chain connects TRBV29-1 to TRBJ2-5, with 10 bases lining up with TRBD2. The CDR3 runs to 14 residues. The trim removed 6 bases at V and 2 bases at J, leaving 6 bases unmatched. Germline V gene data show CDR1 as SQVTM and CDR2 as ANQGSEA. CDR3 DNA: TGCAGCGTCACCGGGACTAGCGAACAAGAGACCCAGTACTTC. Residues: CSVTGTSEQETQYF.

This chain joins TRBV7-9 and TRBJ1-2, with no clear D. The germline V gene has CDR1 SEHNR and CDR2 FQNEAQ (reference sequence). V shed 5 bases and J shed 6 bases, with 16 bases lying between them. This CDR3 has 14 residues. As DNA, the CDR3 is TGTGCCAGCAGCAAGTCACGGACCGACAATGGCTACACCTTC. Its protein product is CASSKSRTDNGYTF.

The CDR3 here is CASTISGGGYTQYF. CDR3 sequence (DNA): TGTGCCAGCACCATTAGCGGGGGGGGATATACGCAGTATTTT. The gene calls are TRBV27 and TRBJ2-3; 11 bases match TRBD2. The CDR3 length is 14 residues. Germline V lookup: CDR1 MNHEY, CDR2 SMNVEV (reference sequence). The V gene end was trimmed by 7 bases and the J gene end by 7 bases; junction bases not matched to a gene: 7.

This rearrangement joins TRBV6-1 to TRBJ1-4, with D perhaps TRBD1 (6 bases). The V gene's germline CDR1 is MNHNS and CDR2 SASEGT. The CDR3 length is 15 residues. Trimming removed 7 bases at V and 0 bases at J, with 12 bases between. CDR3 residues: CASTWPGATNEKLFF. CDR3 DNA sequence: TGTGCCAGCACTTGGCCAGGGGCAACTAATGAAAAACTGTTTTTT.

On this clone itself: Distinct nucleotide sequences in the sample also encode this CDR3. The V call is TRBV2, the J call TRBJ1-5, with 8 positions matching TRBD1. Germline CDR1 reads SNHLY; CDR2 reads FYNNEI. The trim removed 4 bases at V and 2 bases at J, leaving 1 base unmatched. This CDR3 has 14 residues. The CDR3 nucleotides read TGTGCCAGCAGTGGGGGACAGGGCAATCAGCCCCAGCATTTT. It translates to CASSGGQGNQPQHF.

The rearrangement joins TRBV19 to TRBJ2-1; tentative D call: TRBD2 (6 bases). Trimming shortened V by 7 bases and J by 3 bases, and 13 bases separated the two germline ends. This CDR3 contains 14 residues. Germline V CDR1 and CDR2: LNHDA, SQIVND (reference sequence). The CDR3 is CASNGSPFYNEQFF. In nucleotides, the CDR3 is TGTGCCAGTAACGGGAGCCCCTTCTACAATGAGCAGTTCTTC. Full variable domain (rest looked up from reference TRBV19 and TRBJ2-1): DGGITQSPKYLFRKEGQNVTLSCEQNLNHDAMYWYRQDPGQGLRLIYYSQIVNDFQKGDIAEGYSVSREKKESFPLTVTSAQKNPTAFYLCASNGSPFYNEQFFGPGTRLTVL.

The CDR3 here is CASTLAASGSKCADTQYF. The DNA of the CDR3 is TGTGCCAGCACCCTTGCGGCTAGCGGGAGTAAGTGCGCAGATACGCAGTATTTT. The chain couples TRBV27 to TRBJ2-3; 10 nucleotides align to TRBD2. The junction had 17 bases not matched to a gene; V was cut back by 7 bases and J by 4 bases. This CDR3 is 18 amino acids long. CDR1 and CDR2 from the germline V gene are MNHEY and SMNVEV (reference sequence).

This chain uses TRBV27 with TRBJ1-2, with unresolved D. This CDR3 contains 14 residues. Germline V CDR1 and CDR2: MNHEY, SMNVEV (reference sequence). The V end was cut by 5 bases, the J end by 1 base, with 11 bases between. The CDR3 nucleotides are TGTGCCAGCAGTGATCTGGGATTTAACTATGGCTACACCTTC. This translates into CASSDLGFNYGYTF.

This chain connects TRBV11-3 to TRBJ2-1; D is uncertain. CDR1 and CDR2 from the germline V gene are SGHNT and YENEEA. The CDR3 extends over 15 amino acids. Trimming shortened V by 1 base and J by 8 bases, and 15 bases separated the two germline ends. The CDR3 DNA reads TGTGCCAGCAGCTTAGCAGGCTCTTTGGGCCATGAGCAGTTCTTC. Translated: CASSLAGSLGHEQFF.

This clone was seen only once. The rearrangement links TRBV15 to TRBJ2-7, with 14 bases that match TRBD2. Germline V lookup: CDR1 LNHNV, CDR2 YYDKDF (reference sequence). The V gene end was trimmed by 3 bases and the J gene end by 3 bases; junction bases not matched to a gene: 4. The CDR3 sequence is 16 residues long. CDR3 in DNA: TGTGCCACCAGCAGGCCAGGACTAGCGGGAGGCTACGAGCAGTACTTC. It specifies CATSRPGLAGGYEQYF.

V gene TRBV27 combines with J gene TRBJ2-2; 8 nucleotides line up with TRBD1. This CDR3 is 14 amino acids long. Germline-derived CDR1 and CDR2 are MNHEY and SMNVEV (reference sequence). The trim removed 3 bases at V and 6 bases at J, leaving 3 bases unmatched. The CDR3 sequence: CASSFRGLAGELFF. Written as DNA, the CDR3 is TGTGCCAGCAGTTTCAGGGGGCTCGCCGGGGAGCTGTTTTTT.

This clone was observed once. The chain carries TRBV27 and TRBJ2-1, with 8 bases identical to TRBD2. The trim removed 4 bases at V and 5 bases at J, leaving 4 bases unmatched. CDR1 MNHEY and CDR2 SMNVEV come from the germline V gene (reference sequence). The CDR3 totals 14 residues. The CDR3 protein is CASSSGLVNNEQFF. The DNA for the CDR3 is TGTGCCAGCAGTTCGGGACTAGTCAACAATGAGCAGTTCTTC.

The V call is TRBV28, the J call TRBJ2-1; 8 positions match TRBD1. The ends lost 2 bases at V and 8 bases at J; junction bases unmatched: 14. The CDR3 length is 17 residues. Germline V gene lookup returns CDR1 MDHEN and CDR2 SYDVKM. The CDR3 sequence: CASSLPTGTGGGDEQFF. CDR3 in DNA: TGTGCCAGCAGTTTACCTACTGGTACAGGGGGAGGTGATGAGCAGTTCTTC.

The rearrangement joins TRBV27 to TRBJ2-5; TRBD1 agrees at 9 bases. Per germline, CDR1 MNHEY and CDR2 SMNVEV (reference sequence). The CDR3 has 16 residues. V lost 5 bases to trimming and J lost 2 bases; unmatched junction nucleotides: 9. This chain's CDR3 is CASSTSDRGQQETQYF. The CDR3 DNA follows: TGTGCCAGCAGTACCTCGGACAGGGGTCAACAAGAGACCCAGTACTTC.

The chain links TRBV18 to TRBJ2-3; a possible D gene is TRBD2 (5 bases). V lost 8 bases and J lost 6, with 15 bases in between. This CDR3 is built from 13 residues. The V gene's germline CDR1 is KGHSH and CDR2 LQKENI. CDR3 coding DNA: TGTGCCAGCGAAGCTGTGGGAGCCGATACGCAGTATTTT. Its protein product is CASEAVGADTQYF.

The chain recombines TRBV5-4 with TRBJ2-7; 7 nucleotides agree with TRBD2. Germline CDR1 and CDR2: SGHNT and YYREEE (reference sequence). The CDR3 has 15 amino acids. With V trimmed by 3 bases and J by 3 bases, 9 bases remained unmatched. The CDR3 is CASSSQGGTLYEQYF. CDR3 DNA sequence: TGTGCCAGCAGCTCCCAGGGAGGGACCCTCTACGAGCAGTACTTC.